This TCR beta chain emerged from a study of beta chain features in type 1 diabetes (dated by TCRdb to the late 2010s). Notes on the research overall: Mean age, gender distribution, total cell number and subset yield were not different between patients and healthy donors. In the study, recently diagnosed type 1 diabetes patients and matched healthy donors were compared on the TCRB repertoires of their sorted circulating CD4+ T cell subsets. Regulatory and stem cell-like memory subsets were isolated from only 8 patients and roughly 8 healthy donors, whereas naive and central memory subsets came from all 30 or so donors. Across all samples, 107,917,701 sorted cells were examined, and cell number per subset correlated strongly with RNA yield.

Trimming at the junction amounts to 4 bases on V and 2 bases on J, and the germline ends lie 12 bases apart. Inclusive of the bounding cysteine and phenylalanine, the CDR3 is 13 residues long. Only the CDR3 region is kept as DNA, spanning 39 bases read in frame from base 1. Via the germline V gene, CDR1 is SQVTM and CDR2 ANQGSEA. From each donor, a single peripheral blood sample of about 100 mL on average was drawn into heparinised tubes. A BD FACSAria II was used to sort naive, central memory, regulatory and stem cell-like memory CD4+ T cells with a panel that included CD45RO, CCR7, CD25, CD127, CD95 and CD27. Every sorted population had a purity above 95%. PBMCs were separated immediately by Lymphoprep density gradient centrifugation and were stained directly, without being cultured. To minimize batch effects, samples were stained and sorted in pairs, one healthy donor with one patient per experiment.

Here is what the overall study found, with its caveats: Naive, central memory and regulatory TCRB repertoires appeared to be more alike among patients than among healthy donors. Because the HLA sub-analyses included only small numbers of individuals, any influence of HLA type on TCRB rearrangement was left unresolved. Shorter templates might have been favored by PCR, but patient and control samples were amplified and corrected together, so both groups would have been affected equally by any skew. Patients with type 1 diabetes made fewer insertions and deleted more nucleotides at VDJ recombination sites, implying thymic rearrangement abnormalities. Type 1 diabetes patients showed a moderate but significant shortening of TCRB CDR3 length in all four CD4+ subsets. Because cDNA was sequenced instead of genomic DNA, highly expressing activated cells could be over-represented, though the groups showed no difference in activation or CD3 levels.

The entire isolated RNA was reverse transcribed using the High Capacity cDNA Reverse Transcription Kit, and thus expressed TCRB transcripts were sequenced. Naive, central memory and regulatory T cell samples underwent deep immunoSEQ sequencing, averaging about 3.3 million total reads per sample. Sorted cells were lysed in RLT buffer, and RNA was extracted using DNase-treated RNeasy Micro or Mini kits according to cell number. Each cell subset was processed separately to prevent cross-contamination, with patient and healthy donor samples processed together. The immunoSEQ multiplex PCR was used to amplify TCRB sequences from cDNA, generating 87-bp fragments that spanned the CDR3 region. Amplicons were sequenced on the Illumina HiSeq platform. The source study handled its data this way. PCR bias was corrected computationally using synthetic template baselines, and reads within Hamming distance 2 were collapsed, with unmergeable singletons discarded. Reads were aligned against IMGT so that V, D and J genes, CDR3 length and insertions or deletions at six rearrangement sites could be assigned. Within each subset, clonotype counts were normalized to the number of sorted cells before true diversity and Gini coefficients were calculated with the tcR R package. Repertoire sharing was quantified using the overlap coefficient calculated on TCRB nucleotide sequences. TCRdb obtained this table from immuneACCESS and retained in-frame rearrangements with V and J assigned. These tables miss some clones; where compared with another copy, unresolved V genes account for less than half of the shortfall, and the remainder is unexplained. V, J and clone size derive from that table, while D and trimming were established from the DNA sequence. The sample contains 300,000 to 400,000 clones, approximately 8.2% of them found a single time. Roughly 0.44% of the sample comes from the top ten.

The sample holds a few counts of this clone. The antigen this receptor binds is unknown. No much larger clone exists at a distance of one base, and base qualities are not known. This chain is built from TRBV29-1 and TRBJ2-7; the D gene is unclear. Material: central memory CD4+ T cells from blood. This clonotype was sampled from a woman between 18 and 29 years old in good health. The CDR3 has the sequence CSVALQAAYEQYF. The DNA is TGCAGCGTTGCTCTTCAGGCCGCCTACGAGCAGTACTTC.